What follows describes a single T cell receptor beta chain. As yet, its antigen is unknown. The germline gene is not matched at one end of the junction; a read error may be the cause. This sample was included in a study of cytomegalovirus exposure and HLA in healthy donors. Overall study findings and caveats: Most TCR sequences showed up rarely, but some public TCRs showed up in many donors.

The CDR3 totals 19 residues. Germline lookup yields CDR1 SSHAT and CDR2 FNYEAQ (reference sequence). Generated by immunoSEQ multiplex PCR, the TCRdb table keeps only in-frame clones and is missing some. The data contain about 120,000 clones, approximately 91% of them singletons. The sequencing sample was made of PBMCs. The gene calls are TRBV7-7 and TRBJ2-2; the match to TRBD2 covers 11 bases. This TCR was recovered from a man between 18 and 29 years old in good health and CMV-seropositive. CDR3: CASSPRVLAGGLNTGELFF. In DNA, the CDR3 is TGTGCTAGCAGCCCCCGGGTTCTAGCGGGGGGCTTGAACACCGGGGAGCTGTTTTTT.